This T cell receptor (beta chain) was found in a study of tumour-infiltrating T cells in Burkitt lymphoma. The overall study: All epidemiological Burkitt lymphoma subtypes were represented in the cohort. Productive clonality predicted overall and progression-free survival. The study, taken as a whole, reports: Many Burkitt lymphoma patients shared several public clonotypes.

This clone was counted between two and nine times. Its antigen is undetermined. Clones were sequenced by immunoSEQ multiplex PCR, and TCRdb holds only the in-frame ones, with some missing. The table has some 2,300 clones, roughly 15% seen once; the top ten hold roughly 14%. This receptor was obtained from a human donor with Burkitt lymphoma. Sequencing was performed on tumor tissue.

CDR3 residues: CASSPRTGLDEQYF. The CDR3 DNA is TGTGCCAGCTCACCAAGGACAGGGCTAGACGAGCAGTACTTC. The chain has TRBV18 and TRBJ2-7, with TRBD1 matching over 8 bases. From germline, CDR1 is KGHSH and CDR2 LQKENI. Losses at the gene ends were 2 bases for V and 5 bases for J; bases not matched to a gene: 5. The CDR3 spans 14 residues. The full variable domain, completed using reference TRBV18 and TRBJ2-7, is NAGVMQNPRHLVRRRGQEARLRCSPMKGHSHVYWYRQLPEEGLKFMVYLQKENIIDESGMPKERFSAEFPKEGPSILRIQQVVRGDSAAYFCASSPRTGLDEQYFGPGTRLTVT.